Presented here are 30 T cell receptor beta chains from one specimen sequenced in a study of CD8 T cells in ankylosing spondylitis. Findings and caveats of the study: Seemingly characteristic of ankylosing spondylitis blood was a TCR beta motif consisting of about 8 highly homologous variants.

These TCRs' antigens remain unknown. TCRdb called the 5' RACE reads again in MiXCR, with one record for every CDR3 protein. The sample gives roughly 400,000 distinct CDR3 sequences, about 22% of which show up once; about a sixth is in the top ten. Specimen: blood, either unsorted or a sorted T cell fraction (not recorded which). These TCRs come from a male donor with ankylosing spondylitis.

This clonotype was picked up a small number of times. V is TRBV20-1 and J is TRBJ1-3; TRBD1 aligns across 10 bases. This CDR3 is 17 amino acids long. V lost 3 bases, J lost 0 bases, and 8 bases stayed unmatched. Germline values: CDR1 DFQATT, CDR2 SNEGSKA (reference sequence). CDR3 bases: TGCAGTGCTAGCCGGCGGGACAGGGGTCCCTCTGGAAACACCATATATTTT. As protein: CSASRRDRGPSGNTIYF.

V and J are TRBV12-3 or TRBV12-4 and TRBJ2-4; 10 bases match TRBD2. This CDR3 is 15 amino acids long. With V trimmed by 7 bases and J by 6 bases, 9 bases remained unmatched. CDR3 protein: CASTPSGRALNIQYF. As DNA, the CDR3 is TGTGCCAGCACCCCAAGCGGGAGGGCCTTAAACATTCAGTACTTC.

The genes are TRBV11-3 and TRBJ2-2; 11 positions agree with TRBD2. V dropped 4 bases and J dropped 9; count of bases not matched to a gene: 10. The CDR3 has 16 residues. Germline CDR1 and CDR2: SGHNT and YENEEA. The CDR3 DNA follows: TGTGCCAGCAGCTCGGAAACTAGCGGGAGTCTCTGGGAGCTGTTTTTT. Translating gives CASSSETSGSLWELFF.

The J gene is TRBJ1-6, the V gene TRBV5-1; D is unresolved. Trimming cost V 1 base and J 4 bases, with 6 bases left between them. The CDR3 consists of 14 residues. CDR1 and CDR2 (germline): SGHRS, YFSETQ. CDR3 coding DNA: TGCGCCAGCAGCTTGACAGAATATAATTCACCCCTCCACTTT. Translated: CASSLTEYNSPLHF.

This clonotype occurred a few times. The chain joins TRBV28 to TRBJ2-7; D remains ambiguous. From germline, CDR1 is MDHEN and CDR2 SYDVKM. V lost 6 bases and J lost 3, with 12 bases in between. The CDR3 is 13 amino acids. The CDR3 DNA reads TGTGCCAGCAGCAGGACCGAGATCTACGAGCAGTACTTC. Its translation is CASSRTEIYEQYF.

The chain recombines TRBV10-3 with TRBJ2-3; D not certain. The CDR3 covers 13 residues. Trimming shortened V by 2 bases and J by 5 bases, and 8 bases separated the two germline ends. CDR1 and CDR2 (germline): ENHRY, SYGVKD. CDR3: CAISEGWQDTQYF. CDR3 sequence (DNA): TGTGCCATCAGTGAGGGGTGGCAAGATACGCAGTATTTT.

CDR3 DNA: TGTGCCAGCAGCCCCGCGGGACGGCAAAGCGGGAGGCTGGGCAATGAGCAGTTCTTC. It specifies CASSPAGRQSGRLGNEQFF. The gene calls are TRBV9 and TRBJ2-1; 9 bases fit TRBD2. The CDR3 contains 19 residues. V dropped 4 bases and J dropped 6; count of bases not matched to a gene: 20. The germline CDR1 and CDR2 sequences are SGDLS and YYNGEE.

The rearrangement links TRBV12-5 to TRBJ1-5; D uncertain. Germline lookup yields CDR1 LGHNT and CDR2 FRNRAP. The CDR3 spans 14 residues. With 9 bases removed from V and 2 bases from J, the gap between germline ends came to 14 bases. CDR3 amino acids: CASEPPGGNQPQHF. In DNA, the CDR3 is TGTGCTAGCGAACCACCCGGGGGCAATCAGCCCCAGCATTTT.

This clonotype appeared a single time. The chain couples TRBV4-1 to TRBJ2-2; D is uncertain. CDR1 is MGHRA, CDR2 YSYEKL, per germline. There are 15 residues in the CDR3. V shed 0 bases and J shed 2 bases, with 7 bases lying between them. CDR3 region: CASSQDGTNTGELFF. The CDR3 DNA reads TGCGCCAGCAGCCAAGATGGTACAAACACCGGGGAGCTGTTTTTT.

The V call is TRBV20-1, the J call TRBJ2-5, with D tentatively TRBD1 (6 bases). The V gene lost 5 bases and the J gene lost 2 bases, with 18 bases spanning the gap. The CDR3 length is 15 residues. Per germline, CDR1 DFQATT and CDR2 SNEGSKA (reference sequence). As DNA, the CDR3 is TGCAGTGCTGCGCCTTCCGGACAGATTCAAGAGACCCAGTACTTC. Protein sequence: CSAAPSGQIQETQYF.

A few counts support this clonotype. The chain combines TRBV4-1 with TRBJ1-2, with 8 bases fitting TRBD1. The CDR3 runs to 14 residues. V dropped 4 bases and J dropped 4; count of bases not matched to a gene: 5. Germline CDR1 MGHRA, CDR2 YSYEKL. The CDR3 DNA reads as TGCGCCAGCAGCCCCTTGACAGGGGTCTATGGCTACACCTTC. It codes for CASSPLTGVYGYTF.

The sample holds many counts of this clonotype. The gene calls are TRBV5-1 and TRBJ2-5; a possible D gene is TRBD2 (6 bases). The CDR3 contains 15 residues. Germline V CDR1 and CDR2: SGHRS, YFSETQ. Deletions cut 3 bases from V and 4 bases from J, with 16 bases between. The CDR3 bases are TGCGCCAGCAGCTCCGCCCCGGGAGTGGGAGAGACCCAGTACTTC. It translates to CASSSAPGVGETQYF.

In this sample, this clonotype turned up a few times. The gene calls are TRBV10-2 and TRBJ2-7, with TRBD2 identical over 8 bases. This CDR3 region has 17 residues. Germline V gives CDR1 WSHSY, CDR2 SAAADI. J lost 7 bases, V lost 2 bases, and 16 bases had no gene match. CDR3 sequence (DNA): TGCGCCAGCAGTGAGAGGGGGAGCGGGAGAGGGGTCCTAGAGCAGTACTTC. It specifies CASSERGSGRGVLEQYF.

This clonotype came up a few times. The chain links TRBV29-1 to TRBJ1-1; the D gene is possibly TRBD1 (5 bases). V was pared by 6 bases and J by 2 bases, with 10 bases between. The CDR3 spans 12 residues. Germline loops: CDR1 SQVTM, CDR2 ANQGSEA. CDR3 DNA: TGCAGCGTGCTGACAGCAAACACTGAAGCTTTCTTT. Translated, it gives CSVLTANTEAFF.

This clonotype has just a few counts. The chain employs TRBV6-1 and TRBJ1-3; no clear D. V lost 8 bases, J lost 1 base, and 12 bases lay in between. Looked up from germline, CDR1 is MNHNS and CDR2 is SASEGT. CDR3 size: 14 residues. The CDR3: CASLNGVSGNTIYF. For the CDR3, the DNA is TGTGCCAGCCTTAACGGGGTGTCTGGAAACACCATATATTTT.

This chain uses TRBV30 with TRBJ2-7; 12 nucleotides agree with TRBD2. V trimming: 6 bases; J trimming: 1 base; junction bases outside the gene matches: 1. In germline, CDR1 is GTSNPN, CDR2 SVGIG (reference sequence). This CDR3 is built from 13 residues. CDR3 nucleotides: TGTGCCTGTCTAGCGGGAGGGTCCTACGAGCAGTACTTC. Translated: CACLAGGSYEQYF. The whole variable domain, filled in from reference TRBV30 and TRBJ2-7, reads SQTIHQWPATLVQPVGSPLSLECTVEGTSNPNLYWYRQAAGRGLQLLFYSVGIGQISSEVPQNLSASRPQDRQFILSSKKLLLSDSGFYLCACLAGGSYEQYFGPGTRLTVT.

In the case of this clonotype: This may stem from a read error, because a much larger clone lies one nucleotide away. As DNA, the CDR3 is TGCAGCGTCGCCGGGACTTCAAGCACCGGGGAGCTGTTTTTT. Translating gives CSVAGTSSTGELFF. V usage is TRBV29-1 and J usage is TRBJ2-2; tentatively, D is TRBD2 (6 bases). Deletions cut 6 bases from V and 4 bases from J, with 15 bases between. Germline values: CDR1 SQVTM, CDR2 ANQGSEA. The CDR3 is 14 amino acids.

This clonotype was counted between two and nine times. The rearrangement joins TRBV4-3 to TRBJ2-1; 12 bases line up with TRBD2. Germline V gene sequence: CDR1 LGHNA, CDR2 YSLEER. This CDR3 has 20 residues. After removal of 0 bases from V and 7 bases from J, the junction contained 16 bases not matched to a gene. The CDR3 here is CASSQDSTSGSTRRWNEQFF. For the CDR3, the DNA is TGCGCCAGCAGCCAAGATTCGACTAGCGGGAGCACCCGGCGATGGAATGAGCAGTTCTTC.

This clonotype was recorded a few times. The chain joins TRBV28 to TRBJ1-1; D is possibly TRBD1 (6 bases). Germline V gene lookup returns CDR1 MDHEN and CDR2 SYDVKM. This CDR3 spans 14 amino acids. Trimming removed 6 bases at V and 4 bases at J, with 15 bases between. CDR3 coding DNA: TGTGCCAGCAGAAATGGGGGGGGCACCACTGAAGCTTTCTTT. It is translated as CASRNGGGTTEAFF.

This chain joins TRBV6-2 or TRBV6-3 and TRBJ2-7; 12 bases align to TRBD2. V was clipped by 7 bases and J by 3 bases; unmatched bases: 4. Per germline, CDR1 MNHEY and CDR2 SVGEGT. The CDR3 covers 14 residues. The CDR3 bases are TGTGCCAGCACCAGGACTAGCGGGATCTACGAGCAGTACTTC. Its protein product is CASTRTSGIYEQYF.

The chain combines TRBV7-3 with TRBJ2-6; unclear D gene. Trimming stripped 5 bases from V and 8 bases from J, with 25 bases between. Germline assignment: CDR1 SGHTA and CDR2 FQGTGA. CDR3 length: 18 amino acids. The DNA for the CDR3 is TGTGCCAGCAGCCCCCGTGGGCCGTCCCTCGTGGGAACCAACGTCCTGACTTTC. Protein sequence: CASSPRGPSLVGTNVLTF.

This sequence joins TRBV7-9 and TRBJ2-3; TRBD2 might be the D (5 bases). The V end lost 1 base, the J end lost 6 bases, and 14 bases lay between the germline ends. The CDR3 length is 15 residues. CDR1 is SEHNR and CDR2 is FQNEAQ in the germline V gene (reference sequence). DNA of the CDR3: TGTGCCAGCAGCTTAGGTAAACTAGTGGCGGATACGCAGTATTTT. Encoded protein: CASSLGKLVADTQYF.

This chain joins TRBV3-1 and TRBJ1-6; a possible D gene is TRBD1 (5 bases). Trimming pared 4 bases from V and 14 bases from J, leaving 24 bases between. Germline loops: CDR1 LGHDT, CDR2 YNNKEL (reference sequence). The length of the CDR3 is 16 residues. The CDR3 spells CASSPPGTRSHNSLHF. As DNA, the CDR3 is TGTGCCAGCAGCCCCCCGGGGACCCGCAGTCATAACTCCCTCCACTTT.

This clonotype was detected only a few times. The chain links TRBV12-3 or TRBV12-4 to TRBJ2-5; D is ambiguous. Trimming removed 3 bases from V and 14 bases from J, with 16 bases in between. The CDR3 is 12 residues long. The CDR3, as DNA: TGTGCCAGCAGTTTCCAAGGGCTACTCTTTTACTTC. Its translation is CASSFQGLLFYF.

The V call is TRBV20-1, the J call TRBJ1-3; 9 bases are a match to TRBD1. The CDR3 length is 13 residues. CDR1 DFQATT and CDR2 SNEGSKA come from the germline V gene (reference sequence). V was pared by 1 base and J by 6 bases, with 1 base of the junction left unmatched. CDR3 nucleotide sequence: TGCAGTGCTAGAGGGGACAGGGAAAACACCATATATTTT. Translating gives CSARGDRENTIYF.

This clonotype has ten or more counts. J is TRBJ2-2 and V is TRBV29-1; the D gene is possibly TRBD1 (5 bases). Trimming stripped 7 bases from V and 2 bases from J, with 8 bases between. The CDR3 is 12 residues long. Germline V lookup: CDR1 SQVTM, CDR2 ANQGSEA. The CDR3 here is CSADRNTGELFF. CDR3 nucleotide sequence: TGCAGCGCTGACAGAAACACCGGGGAGCTGTTTTTT.

CDR3 DNA: TGTGCCAGCTCATCGAGGACACCCGAGGAAGCTTTCTTT. Protein product: CASSSRTPEEAFF. The chain uses TRBV18 and TRBJ1-1; possible D gene TRBD1, 5 bases. The CDR3 has 13 residues. V was pared by 5 bases and J by 8 bases, with 15 bases between. Germline assignment: CDR1 KGHSH and CDR2 LQKENI.

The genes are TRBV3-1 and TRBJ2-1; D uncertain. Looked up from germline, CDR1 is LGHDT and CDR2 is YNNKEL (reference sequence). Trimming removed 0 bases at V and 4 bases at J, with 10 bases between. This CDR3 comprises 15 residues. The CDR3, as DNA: TGTGCCAGCAGCCAAGATGTATCAGGATACAATGAGCAGTTCTTC. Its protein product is CASSQDVSGYNEQFF.

CDR3 nucleotide sequence: TGTGCCAGCAGCCAAATACTAGCGGACTACAATGAGCAGTTCTTC. It encodes CASSQILADYNEQFF. V is TRBV7-3 and J is TRBJ2-1, with 8 positions matching TRBD2. V was clipped by 5 bases and J by 3 bases; unmatched bases: 6. Per the germline V gene, CDR1 is SGHTA and CDR2 is FQGTGA. CDR3 size: 15 residues.

The CDR3 region is CASSRGVANEQFF. In nucleotides, the CDR3 is TGTGCCAGCAGTAGGGGGGTAGCGAATGAGCAGTTCTTC. The chain recombines TRBV6-6 with TRBJ2-1; D tentatively fits TRBD1 or TRBD2 (6 bases each). The ends were cut back, 5 bases at V and 7 bases at J, with 12 bases in the middle. The CDR3 covers 13 residues. In germline, CDR1 is MNHNY, CDR2 SVGAGI (reference sequence).